This T cell receptor beta chain was sequenced in a study of OX40 agonist ivuxolimab in advanced cancers. About this clone itself: Its specificity is not known.

With 0 bases removed from V and 1 base from J, the gap between germline ends came to 6 bases. The CDR3 covers 13 residues. The germline gives CDR1 GTSNPN, CDR2 SVGIG (reference sequence). Study-wide points: Antigens targeted by the expanded peripheral T cells were not determined.

Repertoires were generated with immunoSEQ multiplex PCR, while TCRdb's copy carries only in-frame clones and drops some. The sample includes under 150,000 clones, 93% of them seen just once. Collection of blood occurred at baseline, at cycle 4 day 1, and at cycle 7 day 1. The material sequenced was CD4+ or CD8+ T cells sorted from blood, taken in a trial of the OX40 agonist ivuxolimab. This sequence joins TRBV30 and TRBJ1-2; D ambiguous. The clonotype comes from an adult with an advanced solid tumor such as melanoma, head and neck, liver or kidney cancer. This CDR3 reads CAWSVDLNYGYTF. Written as DNA, the CDR3 is TGTGCCTGGAGTGTAGACCTTAACTATGGCTACACCTTC.